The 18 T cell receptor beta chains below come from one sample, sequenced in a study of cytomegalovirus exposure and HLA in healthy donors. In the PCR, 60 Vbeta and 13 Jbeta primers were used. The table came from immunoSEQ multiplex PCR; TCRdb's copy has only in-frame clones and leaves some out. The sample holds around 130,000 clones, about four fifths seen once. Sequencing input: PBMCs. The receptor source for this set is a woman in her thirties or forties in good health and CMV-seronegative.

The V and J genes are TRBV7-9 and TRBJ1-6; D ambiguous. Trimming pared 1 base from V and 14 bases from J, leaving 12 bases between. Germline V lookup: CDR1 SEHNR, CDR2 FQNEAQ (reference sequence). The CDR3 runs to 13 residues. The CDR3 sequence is CASSLVRVKALHF. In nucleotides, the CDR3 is TGTGCCAGCAGCTTAGTTCGGGTTAAGGCCCTCCACTTT. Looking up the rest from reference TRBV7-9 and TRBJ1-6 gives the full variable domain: DTGVSQNPRHKITKRGQNVTFRCDPISEHNRLYWYRQTLGQGPEFLTYFQNEAQLEKSRLLSDRFSAERPKGSFSTLEIQRTEQGDSAMYLCASSLVRVKALHFGNGTRLTVT.

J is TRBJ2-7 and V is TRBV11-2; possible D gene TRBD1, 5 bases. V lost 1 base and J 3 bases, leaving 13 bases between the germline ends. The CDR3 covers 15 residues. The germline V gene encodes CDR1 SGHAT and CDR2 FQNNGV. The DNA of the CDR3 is TGTGCCAGCAGCTTAGTTCCCTCTGACAGCTACGAGCAGTACTTC. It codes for CASSLVPSDSYEQYF.

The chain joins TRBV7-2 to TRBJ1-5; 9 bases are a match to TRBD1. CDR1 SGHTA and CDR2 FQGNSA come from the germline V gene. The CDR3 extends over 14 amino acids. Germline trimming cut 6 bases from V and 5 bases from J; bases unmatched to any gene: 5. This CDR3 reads CASSTGGMDQPQHF. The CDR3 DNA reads TGTGCCAGCAGTACAGGGGGCATGGATCAGCCCCAGCATTTT. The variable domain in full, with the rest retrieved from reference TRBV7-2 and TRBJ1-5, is GAGVSQSPSNKVTEKGKDVELRCDPISGHTALYWYRQSLGQGLEFLIYFQGNSAPDKSGLPSDRFSAERTGGSVSTLTIQRTQQEDSAVYLCASSTGGMDQPQHFGDGTRLSIL.

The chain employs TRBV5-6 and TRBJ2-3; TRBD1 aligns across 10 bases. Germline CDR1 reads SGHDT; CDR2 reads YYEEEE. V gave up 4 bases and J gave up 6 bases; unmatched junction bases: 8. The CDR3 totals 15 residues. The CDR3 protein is CASSPSGTGADTQYF. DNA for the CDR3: TGTGCCAGCAGCCCCTCCGGGACAGGGGCCGATACGCAGTATTTT. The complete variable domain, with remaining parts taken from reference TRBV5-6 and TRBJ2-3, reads DAGVTQSPTHLIKTRGQQVTLRCSPKSGHDTVSWYQQALGQGPQFIFQYYEEEERQRGNFPDRFSGHQFPNYSSELNVNALLLGDSALYLCASSPSGTGADTQYFGPGTRLTVL.

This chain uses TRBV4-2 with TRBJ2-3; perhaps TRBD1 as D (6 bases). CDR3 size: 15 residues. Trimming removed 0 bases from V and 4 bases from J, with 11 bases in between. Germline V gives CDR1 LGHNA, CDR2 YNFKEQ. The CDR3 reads CASSQELGGPDTQYF. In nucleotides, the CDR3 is TGTGCCAGCAGCCAAGAACTTGGGGGCCCAGATACGCAGTATTTT.

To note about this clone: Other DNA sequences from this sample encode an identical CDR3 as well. The CDR3 bases are TGTGCCAGCAGCCTAAAGATGAGTAGGGGGCAGATTAATGAAAAACTGTTTTTT. This codes for CASSLKMSRGQINEKLFF. The chain carries TRBV7-6 and TRBJ1-4; 7 nucleotides line up with TRBD1. The CDR3 has 18 residues. Unmatched junction bases numbered 16, after V lost 5 bases and J lost 4 bases. The germline V gene has CDR1 SGHVS and CDR2 FNYEAQ.

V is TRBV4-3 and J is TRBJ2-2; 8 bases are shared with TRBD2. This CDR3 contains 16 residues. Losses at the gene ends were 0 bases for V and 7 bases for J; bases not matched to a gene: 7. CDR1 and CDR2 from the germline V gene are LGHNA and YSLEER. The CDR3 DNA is TGCGCCAGCAGCCAAGATCCCGGGAGGGCCGTCGGGGAGCTGTTTTTT. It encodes CASSQDPGRAVGELFF.

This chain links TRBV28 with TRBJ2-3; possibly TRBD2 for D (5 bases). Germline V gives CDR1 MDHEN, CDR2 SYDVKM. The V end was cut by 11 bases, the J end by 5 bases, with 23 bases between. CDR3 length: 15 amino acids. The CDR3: CAGLEIGNFVDTQYF. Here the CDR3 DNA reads TGTGCCGGACTTGAGATCGGGAACTTTGTAGATACGCAGTATTTT.

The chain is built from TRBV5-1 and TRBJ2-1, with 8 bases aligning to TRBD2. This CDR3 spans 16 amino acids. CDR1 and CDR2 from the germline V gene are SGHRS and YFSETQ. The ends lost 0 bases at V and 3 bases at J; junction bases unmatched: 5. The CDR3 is CASSLDGGANYNEQFF. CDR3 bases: TGCGCCAGCAGCTTGGACGGGGGGGCCAACTACAATGAGCAGTTCTTC.

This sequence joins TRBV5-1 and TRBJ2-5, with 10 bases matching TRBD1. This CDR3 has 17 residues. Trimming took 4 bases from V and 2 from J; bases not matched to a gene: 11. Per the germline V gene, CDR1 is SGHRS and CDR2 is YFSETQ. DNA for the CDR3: TGCGCCAGCAGCCCCCATTCGACAGGGGGCTGGCAAGAGACCCAGTACTTC. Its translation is CASSPHSTGGWQETQYF.

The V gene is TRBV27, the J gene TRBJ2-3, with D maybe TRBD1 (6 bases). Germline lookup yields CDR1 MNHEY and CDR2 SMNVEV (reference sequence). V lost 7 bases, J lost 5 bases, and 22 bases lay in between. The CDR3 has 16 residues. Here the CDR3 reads CASTLRGTPREDTQYF. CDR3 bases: TGTGCCAGCACTCTAAGGGGGACACCGAGGGAAGATACGCAGTATTTT.

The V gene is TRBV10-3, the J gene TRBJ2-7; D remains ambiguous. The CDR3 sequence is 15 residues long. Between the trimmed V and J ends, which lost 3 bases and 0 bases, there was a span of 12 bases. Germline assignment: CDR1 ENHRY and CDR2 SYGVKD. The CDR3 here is CAISEGQRSSYEQYF. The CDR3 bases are TGTGCCATCAGTGAAGGTCAGAGGAGCTCCTACGAGCAGTACTTC.

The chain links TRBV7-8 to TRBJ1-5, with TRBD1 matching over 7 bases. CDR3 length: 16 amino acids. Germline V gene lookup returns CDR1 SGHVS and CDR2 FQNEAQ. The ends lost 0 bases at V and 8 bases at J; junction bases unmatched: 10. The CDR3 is CASSLADRPQGEPQHF. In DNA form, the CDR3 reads TGTGCCAGCAGCTTAGCGGACAGGCCCCAGGGGGAGCCCCAGCATTTT.

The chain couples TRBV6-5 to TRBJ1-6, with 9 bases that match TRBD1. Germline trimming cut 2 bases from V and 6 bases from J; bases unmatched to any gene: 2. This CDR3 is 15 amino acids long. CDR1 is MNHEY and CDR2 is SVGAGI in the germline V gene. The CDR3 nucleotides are TGTGCCAGCAGTTACAACAGGGGGCTTAATTCACCCCTCCACTTT. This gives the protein CASSYNRGLNSPLHF.

For the CDR3, the DNA is TGTGCCATCAGGGACAGGGATGATCAAAACATTCAGTACTTC. It codes for CAIRDRDDQNIQYF. This chain links TRBV10-3 with TRBJ2-4; 8 nucleotides line up with TRBD1. After removal of 6 bases from V and 5 bases from J, the junction contained 6 bases not matched to a gene. This CDR3 is 14 amino acids long. Germline V gene sequence: CDR1 ENHRY, CDR2 SYGVKD.

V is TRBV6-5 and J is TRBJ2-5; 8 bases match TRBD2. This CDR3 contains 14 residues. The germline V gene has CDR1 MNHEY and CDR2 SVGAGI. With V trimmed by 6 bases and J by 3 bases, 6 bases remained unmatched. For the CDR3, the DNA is TGTGCCAGCAGACCAGCGGGGGAAAAAGAGACCCAGTACTTC. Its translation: CASRPAGEKETQYF.

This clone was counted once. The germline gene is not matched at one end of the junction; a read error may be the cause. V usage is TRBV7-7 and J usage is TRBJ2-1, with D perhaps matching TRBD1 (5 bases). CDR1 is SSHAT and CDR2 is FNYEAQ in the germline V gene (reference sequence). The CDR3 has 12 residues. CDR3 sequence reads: CASSSTGDEQFF. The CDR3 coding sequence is TGTGCTAGCAGCTCAACAGGCGATGAGCAGTTCTTC.

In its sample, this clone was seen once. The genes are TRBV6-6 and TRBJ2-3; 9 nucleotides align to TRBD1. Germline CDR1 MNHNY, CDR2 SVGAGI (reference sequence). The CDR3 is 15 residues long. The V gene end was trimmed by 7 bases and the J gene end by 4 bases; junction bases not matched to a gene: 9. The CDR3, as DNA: TGTGCCAGCACCACACAGGGGGCAAGAGCAGATACGCAGTATTTT. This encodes CASTTQGARADTQYF.